Shown below are 8 T cell receptor beta chains from a single sample sequenced in a study of blood T cell repertoires in COVID-19. Profiled with immunoSEQ multiplex PCR; TCRdb holds only in-frame clones, not every one. The table has 81,000 or so clones, roughly 83% seen once; the top ten hold around 7.8%. The sample consisted of peripheral blood. These receptors all come from a man aged 50 or older with active COVID-19.

The rearrangement links TRBV5-1 to TRBJ2-3; D call uncertain. Germline V gene sequence: CDR1 SGHRS, CDR2 YFSETQ. V dropped 0 bases and J dropped 3 bases, with 8 bases sitting between them. This CDR3 spans 14 amino acids. DNA for the CDR3: TGCGCCAGCAGCTTGGTGGTAGAAACAGATACGCAGTATTTT. It translates to CASSLVVETDTQYF.

In this sample, this clone turned up many times. J is TRBJ2-1 and V is TRBV2; 7 bases line up with TRBD2. This CDR3 is built from 16 residues. V trimming: 7 bases; J trimming: 5 bases; junction bases outside the gene matches: 14. Germline values: CDR1 SNHLY, CDR2 FYNNEI. In nucleotides, the CDR3 is TGTGCCAGCATCAGACTAACGGGGGGAGTTGACAATGAGCAGTTCTTC. Its translation is CASIRLTGGVDNEQFF.

The chain carries TRBV5-4 and TRBJ2-3, with TRBD2 as a possible D gene (6 bases). The V gene's germline CDR1 is SGHNT and CDR2 YYREEE (reference sequence). The CDR3 extends over 15 amino acids. The V end was cut by 5 bases, the J end by 2 bases, with 15 bases between. CDR3 coding DNA: TGTGCCAGCAGACGAGGCGGGATGATCACAGATACGCAGTATTTT. Its translation is CASRRGGMITDTQYF.

The chain uses TRBV9 and TRBJ2-2, with D possibly TRBD2 on 6 matching bases. Trimming cost V 3 bases and J 6 bases, with 9 bases left between them. Germline values: CDR1 SGDLS, CDR2 YYNGEE. There are 13 residues in the CDR3. CDR3 protein: CASSAREAGELFF. CDR3 coding DNA: TGTGCCAGCAGCGCCAGGGAGGCCGGGGAGCTGTTTTTT.

This clone was seen a handful of times. The chain recombines TRBV21-1 with TRBJ1-5; the table gives TRBD1 as D, unverified against the DNA. TRBV21-1 is a listed pseudogene. The CDR3 is made up of 17 amino acids. In DNA form, the CDR3 reads TGTGCCAGCAGCAAAAATGCGGACAGGGGGCGCGGGCAGCCCCAGCATTTT. It encodes CASSKNADRGRGQPQHF.

V usage is TRBV27 and J usage is TRBJ2-7, with TRBD2 matching 12 bases. The CDR3 consists of 16 residues. From germline, CDR1 is MNHEY and CDR2 SMNVEV (reference sequence). The trim removed 5 bases at V and 5 bases at J, leaving 10 bases unmatched. The CDR3 DNA follows: TGTGCCAGCAGTCCGACGACTAGCGGGAGATCCCACGAGCAGTACTTC. Amino acids: CASSPTTSGRSHEQYF.

This clone was observed once. The chain uses TRBV4-1 and TRBJ2-2; D might be TRBD2 (7 bases). Germline CDR1 is MGHRA and CDR2 is YSYEKL. This CDR3 has 17 residues. V was pared by 1 base and J by 0 bases, with 12 bases between. The CDR3 loop reads CASSQGLGGPNTGELFF. DNA of the CDR3: TGCGCCAGCAGCCAAGGATTGGGGGGGCCGAACACCGGGGAGCTGTTTTTT.

The gene calls are TRBV2 and TRBJ1-6; unclear D gene. The CDR3 has 12 amino acids. The V gene lost 3 bases and the J gene lost 9 bases, with 6 bases spanning the gap. In germline, CDR1 is SNHLY, CDR2 FYNNEI. DNA of the CDR3: TGTGCCAGCAGTGATTGGCTTTCACCCCTCCACTTT. Translation gives CASSDWLSPLHF.